The sequence of this TCR beta chain was determined in a study of CD8 T cells in Susac syndrome. Random hexamers were used to reverse transcribe 0.5 to 1 ug of RNA. TCRdb used MiXCR to reprocess the immunoSEQ multiplex PCR reads, holding one entry per CDR3 protein. The top ten clones hold 0.2% to 0.25% of a sample with about 150,000 distinct CDR3 sequences, about 94% of them seen once. This CDR3 spans 17 amino acids. V was trimmed by 2 bases and J by 5 bases, leaving 19 bases between them. CDR1 is MNHEY and CDR2 is SVGAGI in the germline V gene. J is TRBJ1-5 and V is TRBV6-5, with unresolved D. The sequence was collected from a human donor with multiple sclerosis. The sample comprised CD8+ T cells from PBMCs. The CDR3 coding sequence is TGTGCCAGCAGTTACGGGCGGGCACGGAGGGAAGATCAGCCCCAGCATTTT. It is translated as CASSYGRARREDQPQHF.